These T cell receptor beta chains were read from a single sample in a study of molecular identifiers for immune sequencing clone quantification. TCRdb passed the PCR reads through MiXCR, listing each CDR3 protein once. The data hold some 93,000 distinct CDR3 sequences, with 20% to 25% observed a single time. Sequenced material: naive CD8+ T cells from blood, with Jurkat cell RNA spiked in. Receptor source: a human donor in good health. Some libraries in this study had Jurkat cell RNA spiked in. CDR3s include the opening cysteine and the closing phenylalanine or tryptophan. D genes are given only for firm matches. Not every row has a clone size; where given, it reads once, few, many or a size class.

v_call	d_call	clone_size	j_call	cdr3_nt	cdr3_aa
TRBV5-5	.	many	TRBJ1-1	TGTGCCAGCAGCTTGTTTGACACTGAAGCTTTCTTT	CASSLFDTEAFF
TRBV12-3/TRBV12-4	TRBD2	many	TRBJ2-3	TGTGCCAGCAGCCGGACTAGTGCAGATACGCAGTATTTT	CASSRTSADTQYF
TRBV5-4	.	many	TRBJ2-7	TGTGCCAGCAGCTTGGTTCTTTCCCCCTACGAGCAGTACTTC	CASSLVLSPYEQYF
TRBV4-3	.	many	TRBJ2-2	TGCGCCAGCAGCCAAGATAGGGCCAGCCGGGAGCTGTTTTTT	CASSQDRASRELFF
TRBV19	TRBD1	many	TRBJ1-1	TGTGCCAGTAGTATTTGGACAGGGGGCGTCATGAACACTGAAGCTTTCTTT	CASSIWTGGVMNTEAFF
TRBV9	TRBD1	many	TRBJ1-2	TGTGCCAGCAGCGTAACCCAGATTTTGGTCCCGCGAGGACAGGATGACTATGGCTACACCTTC	CASSVTQILVPRGQDDYGYTF
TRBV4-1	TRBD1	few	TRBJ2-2	TGCGCCAGCAGTGGGGACAGGGGTTCTTTCGGGGAGCTGTTTTTT	CASSGDRGSFGELFF
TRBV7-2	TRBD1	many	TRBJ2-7	TGTGCCAGCAGCTTGCACCGGACAGGGCATTACGAGCAGTACTTC	CASSLHRTGHYEQYF
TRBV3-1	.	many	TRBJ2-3	TGTGCCAGCAGCCAAGAGGGGACCAGCACAGATACGCAGTATTTT	CASSQEGTSTDTQYF
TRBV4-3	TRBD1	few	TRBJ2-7	TGCGCCAGCAGCTCATGGGCAGGGGGAGACTACGAGCAGTACTTC	CASSSWAGGDYEQYF
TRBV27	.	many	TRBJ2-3	TGTGCCAGCAGTTGGGGGAGGGCGGGGGCCACCCCCCTAGATACGCAGTATTTT	CASSWGRAGATPLDTQYF
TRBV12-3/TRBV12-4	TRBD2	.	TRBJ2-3	TGTGCCAGCTACCGAGCGGGGGTCACAGATACGCAGTATTTT	CASYRAGVTDTQYF
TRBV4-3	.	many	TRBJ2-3	TGCGCCAGCAGCCAAGCGGGACCAGACAATCCCACAGATACGCAGTATTTT	CASSQAGPDNPTDTQYF
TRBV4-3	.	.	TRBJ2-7	TGCGCCGGCAGCCAAGGGGCAGGGGCCTACGAGCAGTACTTC	CAGSQGAGAYEQYF
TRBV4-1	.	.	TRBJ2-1	TGCGCCAGCAGCCACCACCCACCGGCGGGTCGGGACAATGAGCAGTTCTTC	CASSHHPPAGRDNEQFF
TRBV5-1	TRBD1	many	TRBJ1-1	TGCGCCAGCAGCCTCCGGAGGACAGGGGACACTGAAGCTTTCTTT	CASSLRRTGDTEAFF
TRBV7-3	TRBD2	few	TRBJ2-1	TGTGCCAGCAGCCTGGTACTAGCGGGAGGGCCGGCGAATGAGCAGTTCTTC	CASSLVLAGGPANEQFF
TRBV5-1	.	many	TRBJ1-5	TGCGCCAGCAGCTTTCTCGGTCCCAATCAGCCCCAGCATTTT	CASSFLGPNQPQHF
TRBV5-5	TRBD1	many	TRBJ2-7	TGTGCCAGCTTTTCAGCCCCCGGTCAGGGGGCGTCTGAGCAGTACTTC	CASFSAPGQGASEQYF
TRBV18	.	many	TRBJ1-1	TGTGCCAGCTCACCACTCGACAGACCGAACACTGAAGCTTTCTTT	CASSPLDRPNTEAFF
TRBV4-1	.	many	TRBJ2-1	TGCGCCAGCAGCCAAGGTGAAGGAATCTATGAGCAGTTCTTC	CASSQGEGIYEQFF
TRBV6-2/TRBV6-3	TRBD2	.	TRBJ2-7	TGTGCCAGCAGTTATTCGGGGGGAAACGAGCAGTACTTC	CASSYSGGNEQYF
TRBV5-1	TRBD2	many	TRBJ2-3	TGCGCCAGCAGCTTGGAATGGCGGGAGTCGGCAGATACGCAGTATTTT	CASSLEWRESADTQYF
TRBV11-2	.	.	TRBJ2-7	TGTGCCACCAGCCAGGGACTCCCCTACGAGCAGTACTTC	CATSQGLPYEQYF
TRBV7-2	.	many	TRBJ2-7	TGTGCCAGCTCTCGTAAGGGAGCCTACGAGCAGTACTTC	CASSRKGAYEQYF
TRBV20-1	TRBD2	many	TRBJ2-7	TGCAGTGCAAGAACCGGGACTAGCGGGTCTCTGTACACCTACGAGCAGTACTTC	CSARTGTSGSLYTYEQYF
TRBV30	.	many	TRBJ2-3	TGTGCCTGGGAGGGGGGCATTAGCACAGATACGCAGTATTTT	CAWEGGISTDTQYF
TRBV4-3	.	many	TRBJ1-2	TGCGCCAGCAGCCTGGACCCCTACTATGGCTACACCTTC	CASSLDPYYGYTF
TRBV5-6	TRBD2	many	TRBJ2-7	TGTGCCAGCACCACCGGGCGGGGGTACGAGCAGTACTTC	CASTTGRGYEQYF
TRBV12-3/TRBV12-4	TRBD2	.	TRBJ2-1	TGTGCCAGCAGTTGGACTAGCGGGAGCTACAATGAGCAGTTCTTC	CASSWTSGSYNEQFF
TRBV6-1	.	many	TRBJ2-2	TGTGCCAGCAGTGAATTTACCACCGGGGAGCTGTTTTTT	CASSEFTTGELFF
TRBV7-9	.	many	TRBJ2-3	TGTGCCAGCAGCTTAGCGGGTAGGACCTCAGATACGCAGTATTTT	CASSLAGRTSDTQYF
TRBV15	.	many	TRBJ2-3	TGTGCCACCAGCAGAGCAGATACGCAGTATTTT	CATSRADTQYF
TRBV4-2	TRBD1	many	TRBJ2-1	TGTGCCAGCAAAGCCGAGGACAGGAGCTCCTACAATGAGCAGTTCTTC	CASKAEDRSSYNEQFF
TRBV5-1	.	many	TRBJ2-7	TGCGCCAGCTCTTTCCCGGGAAATCCGAACGAGCAGTACTTC	CASSFPGNPNEQYF
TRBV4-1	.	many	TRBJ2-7	TGCGCCAGCAGCCAAGTTGGGAGGTACGAGCAGTACTTC	CASSQVGRYEQYF
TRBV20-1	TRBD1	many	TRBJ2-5	TGCAGTGCTAGAGATAAGGGACAGCAAGAGACCCAGTACTTC	CSARDKGQQETQYF
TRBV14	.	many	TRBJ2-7	TGTGCCAGCAGCCAAGACGAAAGGATGGACGAGCAGTACTTC	CASSQDERMDEQYF
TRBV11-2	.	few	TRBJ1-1	TGTGCCAGCGGAGTAATGAACACTGAAGCTTTCTTT	CASGVMNTEAFF
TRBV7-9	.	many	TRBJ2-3	TGTGCCAGCAGCTTAGTCGCGGGCGTAGTCACAGATACGCAGTATTTT	CASSLVAGVVTDTQYF
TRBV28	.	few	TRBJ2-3	TGTGCCAGCAGAGGCGGAGGGAGGATGATAGATACGCAGTATTTT	CASRGGGRMIDTQYF
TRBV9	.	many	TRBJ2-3	TGTGCCAGCAGCGTAGCGGGGGTCACAGATACGCAGTATTTT	CASSVAGVTDTQYF
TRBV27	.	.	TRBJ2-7	TGTGCCAGCAGTTTATCCTTCGCAACTTCCTACGAGCAGTACTTC	CASSLSFATSYEQYF
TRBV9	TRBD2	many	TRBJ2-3	TGTGCCAGCAGCGTGGGTAGCGGGGGGACCACAGATACGCAGTATTTT	CASSVGSGGTTDTQYF
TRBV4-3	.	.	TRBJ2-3	TGCGCCAGCAGCCTCCTAGGTGGGGACACAGATACGCAGTATTTT	CASSLLGGDTDTQYF
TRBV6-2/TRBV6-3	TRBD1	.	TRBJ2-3	TGTGCCAGCAGTTGGGACAGGGGTTTCACAGATACGCAGTATTTT	CASSWDRGFTDTQYF
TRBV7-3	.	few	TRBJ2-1	TGTGCCAGCAGCCCCTTCCCGGGGGCCAATGAGCAGTTCTTC	CASSPFPGANEQFF
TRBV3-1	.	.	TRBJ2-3	TGTGCCAGCAGCCAAGATACAGGTCCTACTTTGGATACGCAGTATTTT	CASSQDTGPTLDTQYF
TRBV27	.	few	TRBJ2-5	TGTGCCAGCAGTTACGAAGGGGGAGTTGGAGAGACCCAGTACTTC	CASSYEGGVGETQYF
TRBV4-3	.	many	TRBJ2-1	TGCGCCAGCAGCCAAGATCGGGCCCATGAGCAGTTCTTC	CASSQDRAHEQFF
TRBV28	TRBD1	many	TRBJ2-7	TGTGCCAGCAGTCCAAGGACAGGGCCAGCCGAGCAGTACTTC	CASSPRTGPAEQYF
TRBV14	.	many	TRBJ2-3	TGTGCCAGCAGCCAAGATGGGGTTGCGGCGCGCACAGATACGCAGTATTTT	CASSQDGVAARTDTQYF
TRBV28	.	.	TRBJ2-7	TGTGCCAGCAGTTTATGGACCTCAGGGGACGAGCAGTACTTC	CASSLWTSGDEQYF
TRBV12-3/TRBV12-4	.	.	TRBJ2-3	TGTGCCAGCAGCCTGTCAGGGGAGGAAGCAGATACGCAGTATTTT	CASSLSGEEADTQYF
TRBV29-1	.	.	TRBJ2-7	TGCAGTGCACAACTTGAAAGCTCCTACGAGCAGTACTTC	CSAQLESSYEQYF
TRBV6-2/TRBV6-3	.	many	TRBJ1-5	TGTGCCAGCACCTATAATGACAAGCATCAGCCCCAGCATTTT	CASTYNDKHQPQHF
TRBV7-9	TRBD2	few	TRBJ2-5	TGTGCCAGCAGCTTAGTCCTCAGGACTAGCGGGGAAGAGACCCAGTACTTC	CASSLVLRTSGEETQYF
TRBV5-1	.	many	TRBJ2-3	TGCGCCAGCAGCTTGGCCTTTGACGGCACAGATACGCAGTATTTT	CASSLAFDGTDTQYF
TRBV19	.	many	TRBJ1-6	TGTGCCAGTTCCCCGGGCGGACCCCTCCACTTT	CASSPGGPLHF
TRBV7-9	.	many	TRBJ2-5	TGTGCCAGCAGCCCGGGCCCAGCCGAGCTGGAGACCCAGTACTTC	CASSPGPAELETQYF